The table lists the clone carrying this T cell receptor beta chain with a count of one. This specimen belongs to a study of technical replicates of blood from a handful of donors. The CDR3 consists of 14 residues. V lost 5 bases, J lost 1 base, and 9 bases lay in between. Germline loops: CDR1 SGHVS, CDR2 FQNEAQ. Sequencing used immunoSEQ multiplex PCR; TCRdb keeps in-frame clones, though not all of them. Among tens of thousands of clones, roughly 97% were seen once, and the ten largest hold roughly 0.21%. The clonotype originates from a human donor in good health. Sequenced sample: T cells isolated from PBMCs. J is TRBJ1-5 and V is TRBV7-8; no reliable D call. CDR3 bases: TGTGCCAGCAGCCCGCGGATGAGCAATCAGCCCCAGCATTTT. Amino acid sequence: CASSPRMSNQPQHF.